Presented here are 6 T cell receptor beta chains from one specimen sequenced in a study of blood T cell repertoires in COVID-19. Clones were read by immunoSEQ multiplex PCR, and TCRdb kept only the in-frame ones, dropping some. The sample holds 200,000 to 300,000 clones, more than 75% seen once. Sequencing used peripheral blood. These receptors were collected from a man older than 75 with acute or convalescent COVID-19.

The chain links TRBV7-2 to TRBJ2-5, with TRBD2 matching 7 bases. CDR1 and CDR2 from the germline V gene are SGHTA and FQGNSA. This CDR3 has 14 residues. Losses at the gene ends were 7 bases for V and 2 bases for J; bases not matched to a gene: 7. CDR3 loop: CASTRSGGQETQYF. CDR3 DNA sequence: TGTGCCAGCACCCGCTCCGGGGGGCAAGAGACCCAGTACTTC. Together with reference TRBV7-2 and TRBJ2-5, the CDR3 gives the full variable domain: GAGVSQSPSNKVTEKGKDVELRCDPISGHTALYWYRQSLGQGLEFLIYFQGNSAPDKSGLPSDRFSAERTGGSVSTLTIQRTQQEDSAVYLCASTRSGGQETQYFGPGTRLLVL.

V usage is TRBV5-4 and J usage is TRBJ2-5; D is possibly TRBD1 (7 bases). CDR3 length: 14 residues. Per germline, CDR1 SGHNT and CDR2 YYREEE (reference sequence). V lost 4 bases to trimming and J lost 2 bases, with 12 bases between them. The CDR3 loop reads CASSAGQTQETQYF. The CDR3 DNA follows: TGTGCCAGCAGCGCGGGACAGACTCAAGAGACCCAGTACTTC.

This chain links TRBV6-5 with TRBJ1-5; 8 positions match TRBD1. The CDR3 is 15 residues long. Germline CDR1 reads MNHEY; CDR2 reads SVGAGI. V shed 6 bases and J 4 bases; nucleotides not matched to a gene: 8. The DNA for the CDR3 is TGTGCCAGCAGGCTCGGTCAGGGGGCGAATCAGCCCCAGCATTTT. Translated: CASRLGQGANQPQHF.

The chain employs TRBV18 and TRBJ1-1; 7 bases agree with TRBD1. The CDR3 totals 14 residues. Germline-derived CDR1 and CDR2 are KGHSH and LQKENI. Trimming removed 8 bases from V and 4 bases from J; junction bases left unmatched: 10. CDR3 sequence reads: CASTPGQSFTEAFF. In DNA, the CDR3 is TGTGCCAGCACCCCGGGACAGAGTTTCACTGAAGCTTTCTTT.

This clone was picked up many times. The CDR3 spells CASRSGLAGLEQYF. Here the CDR3 DNA reads TGTGCCAGCAGATCCGGACTAGCGGGATTAGAGCAGTACTTC. V gene TRBV11-2 combines with J gene TRBJ2-7, with 12 bases aligning to TRBD2. This CDR3 is 14 amino acids long. Germline V CDR1 and CDR2: SGHAT, FQNNGV. The trim removed 6 bases at V and 7 bases at J, leaving 7 bases unmatched.

A few counts support this clone. The chain recombines TRBV28 with TRBJ2-7; TRBD1 might be the D (5 bases). The CDR3 consists of 14 residues. V dropped 7 bases and J dropped 3 bases, with 16 bases sitting between them. Germline-derived CDR1 and CDR2 are MDHEN and SYDVKM. As DNA, the CDR3 is TGTGCCAGCAAGTTAAGGGGCTCCCTCTACGAGCAGTACTTC. Translation gives CASKLRGSLYEQYF. The full variable domain, its missing parts supplied by reference TRBV28 and TRBJ2-7, is DVKVTQSSRYLVKRTGEKVFLECVQDMDHENMFWYRQDPGLGLRLIYFSYDVKMKEKGDIPEGYSVSREKKERFSLILESASTNQTSMYLCASKLRGSLYEQYFGPGTRLTVT.